Below, 29 T cell receptor beta chains from the same sample are listed, as sequenced in a study of blood T cell repertoires in COVID-19. This table comes from immunoSEQ multiplex PCR, and its TCRdb copy is limited to in-frame clones, with some not included. The table lists 250,000 or so clones, just under 85% of them singletons. Sample: peripheral blood. The receptors here all came from a man in his fifties or sixties with acute or convalescent COVID-19.

This chain connects TRBV19 to TRBJ2-7; D might be TRBD1 (6 bases). V shed 4 bases and J shed 2 bases, with 21 bases lying between them. The germline CDR1 and CDR2 sequences are LNHDA and SQIVND (reference sequence). This CDR3 region has 17 residues. The CDR3 DNA follows: TGTGCCAGTAGTAACGCCGACAGGTTACTGCCACCCTACGAGCAGTACTTC. Protein product: CASSNADRLLPPYEQYF.

The chain couples TRBV11-2 to TRBJ1-2; D unclear. V was trimmed by 4 bases and J by 0 bases, leaving 15 bases between them. Germline CDR1 is SGHAT and CDR2 is FQNNGV. The CDR3 loop spans 16 amino acids. DNA of the CDR3: TGTGCCAGCAGCTCTTATCTGCAGACACCTAACTATGGCTACACCTTC. Protein product: CASSSYLQTPNYGYTF.

The J gene is TRBJ2-4, the V gene TRBV6-5, with D perhaps matching TRBD2 (5 bases). The length of the CDR3 is 15 residues. CDR1 is MNHEY, CDR2 SVGAGI, per germline. Trimming took 0 bases from V and 1 from J, leaving 7 bases between them. In DNA form, the CDR3 reads TGTGCCAGCAGTTACTCCAGAGGGGCCAAAAACATTCAGTACTTC. Translation: CASSYSRGAKNIQYF.

The CDR3: CASSLEARGYGYTF. The CDR3, as DNA: TGTGCCAGCAGCTTAGAGGCGCGGGGCTATGGCTACACCTTC. V usage is TRBV11-2 and J usage is TRBJ1-2, with unresolved D. Trimming took off 0 bases at V and 4 bases at J, with 9 bases between the two ends. Looked up from germline, CDR1 is SGHAT and CDR2 is FQNNGV. The CDR3 is made up of 14 amino acids. Filled out from reference TRBV11-2 and TRBJ1-2, the complete variable domain reads EAGVAQSPRYKIIEKRQSVAFWCNPISGHATLYWYQQILGQGPKLLIQFQNNGVVDDSQLPKDRFSAERLKGVDSTLKIQPAKLEDSAVYLCASSLEARGYGYTFGSGTRLTVV.

This chain connects TRBV19 to TRBJ1-1; D is possibly TRBD1 (5 bases). CDR1 is LNHDA, CDR2 SQIVND, per germline (reference sequence). CDR3 size: 14 residues. V was clipped by 0 bases and J by 4 bases, with 9 bases between them. The chain's CDR3 is CASSIEEGSTEAFF. The CDR3 DNA reads as TGTGCCAGTAGTATAGAGGAGGGGAGCACTGAAGCTTTCTTT.

This clone was seen only once. The V call is TRBV18, the J call TRBJ1-1; 8 bases fit TRBD1. This CDR3 has 16 residues. V shed 2 bases, J shed 5 bases, and the junction held 10 bases outside the gene matches. CDR1 KGHSH and CDR2 LQKENI come from the germline V gene. The CDR3 reads CASSPDSGGIKTEAFF. The CDR3 DNA reads as TGTGCCAGCTCACCAGATTCAGGGGGCATCAAAACTGAAGCTTTCTTT.

The rearrangement joins TRBV12-3 or TRBV12-4 to TRBJ1-6; weak D call: TRBD1 (5 bases). CDR3 length: 12 amino acids. V lost 8 bases and J 8 bases, leaving 10 bases between the germline ends. The CDR3 loop reads CASGPTDSPLHF. CDR3 nucleotide sequence: TGTGCCAGCGGACCGACAGATTCACCCCTCCACTTT.

V is TRBV28 and J is TRBJ2-7, with D possibly matching TRBD1 (5 bases). Germline V gene sequence: CDR1 MDHEN, CDR2 SYDVKM. The CDR3 runs to 16 residues. The ends were cut back, 4 bases at V and 0 bases at J, with 16 bases in the middle. Here the CDR3 DNA reads TGTGCCAGCAGTTCCCCCCAGGGCTTTAGCTCCTACGAGCAGTACTTC. It is translated as CASSSPQGFSSYEQYF.

This rearrangement joins TRBV28 to TRBJ2-7; 7 positions match TRBD1. Germline V lookup: CDR1 MDHEN, CDR2 SYDVKM. V gave up 5 bases and J gave up 2 bases; unmatched junction bases: 3. CDR3 length equals 13 residues. In DNA, the CDR3 is TGTGCCAGCAGTGGGGGACAGCCCTACGAGCAGTACTTC. Translated, it gives CASSGGQPYEQYF.

This chain connects TRBV11-2 to TRBJ2-2; TRBD2 might be the D (6 bases). Germline V gene lookup returns CDR1 SGHAT and CDR2 FQNNGV. This CDR3 spans 15 amino acids. The V end was cut by 3 bases, the J end by 7 bases, with 15 bases between. The CDR3 nucleotides are TGTGCCAGCAGCTTTGCTAGCGAAGTCATCGGGGAGCTGTTTTTT. Amino acids: CASSFASEVIGELFF.

The chain has TRBV5-1 and TRBJ2-1, with D maybe TRBD2 (5 bases). Germline V gene sequence: CDR1 SGHRS, CDR2 YFSETQ. The CDR3 covers 17 residues. The germline V and J ends were trimmed by 5 bases and 0 bases, with 18 bases remaining between them. CDR3 coding DNA: TGCGCCAGCAGTCTACACGGCAGCGGAAGCTCCTACAATGAGCAGTTCTTC. Translation: CASSLHGSGSSYNEQFF. Filled out from reference TRBV5-1 and TRBJ2-1, the complete variable domain reads KAGVTQTPRYLIKTRGQQVTLSCSPISGHRSVSWYQQTPGQGLQFLFEYFSETQRNKGNFPGRFSGRQFSNSRSEMNVSTLELGDSALYLCASSLHGSGSSYNEQFFGPGTRLTVL.

This rearrangement joins TRBV4-1 to TRBJ1-1; unclear D gene. The CDR3 runs 14 residues. Germline V gives CDR1 MGHRA, CDR2 YSYEKL. Between the trimmed V and J ends, which lost 4 bases and 0 bases, there was a span of 9 bases. For the CDR3, the DNA is TGCGCCAGCAGCCGGGCAGACATGAACACTGAAGCTTTCTTT. Protein: CASSRADMNTEAFF.

This chain connects TRBV4-1 to TRBJ2-7; 7 bases fit TRBD1. The germline V gene has CDR1 MGHRA and CDR2 YSYEKL. The CDR3 is 15 residues long. V shed 5 bases, J shed 4 bases, and the junction held 11 bases outside the gene matches. CDR3 protein: CASSYRGEGRYEQYF. DNA for the CDR3: TGCGCCAGCAGCTACAGGGGAGAAGGAAGGTACGAGCAGTACTTC.

The chain employs TRBV2 and TRBJ2-7, with 7 bases that match TRBD1. This CDR3 comprises 16 residues. Per the germline V gene, CDR1 is SNHLY and CDR2 is FYNNEI. Unmatched junction bases numbered 17, after V lost 6 bases and J lost 6 bases. The CDR3 is CASRGWGQRRGGEQYF. Here the CDR3 DNA reads TGTGCCAGCAGGGGGTGGGGACAGAGAAGAGGTGGCGAGCAGTACTTC.

This rearrangement joins TRBV18 to TRBJ1-4; D call uncertain. The germline V gene has CDR1 KGHSH and CDR2 LQKENI. The CDR3 length is 19 residues. Trimming stripped 0 bases from V and 4 bases from J, with 21 bases between. The CDR3 DNA reads as TGTGCCAGCTCACCACCGGAGGTTGCTTACTCGCCTGTTAATGAAAAACTGTTTTTT. Its protein is CASSPPEVAYSPVNEKLFF.

This clone was seen only a few times. The CDR3, as DNA: TGTGCCAGTACCGCGGGACGGTATAGCAATCAGCCCCAGCATTTT. Translated: CASTAGRYSNQPQHF. This sequence joins TRBV19 and TRBJ1-5; possible D gene TRBD1, 5 bases. Trimming took off 7 bases at V and 0 bases at J, with 13 bases between the two ends. Per the germline V gene, CDR1 is LNHDA and CDR2 is SQIVND (reference sequence). This CDR3 is built from 15 residues.

The V call is TRBV6-5, the J call TRBJ2-1, with TRBD1 matching over 10 bases. J lost 8 bases, V lost 2 bases, and 6 bases had no gene match. From germline, CDR1 is MNHEY and CDR2 SVGAGI. The CDR3 loop spans 15 amino acids. The CDR3 protein is CASSYGDRGIDEQFF. The CDR3 DNA sequence: TGTGCCAGCAGTTACGGGGACAGGGGAATAGATGAGCAGTTCTTC.

This chain uses TRBV6-2 or TRBV6-3 with TRBJ1-3; no clear D gene. This CDR3 spans 12 amino acids. Trimming took 6 bases from V and 2 from J, leaving 5 bases between them. Germline-derived CDR1 and CDR2 are MNHEY and SVGEGT. The DNA of the CDR3 is TGTGCCAGCAGCTCGGCTGGAAACACCATATATTTT. As protein: CASSSAGNTIYF.

The chain links TRBV15 to TRBJ2-5; 13 bases line up with TRBD2. Germline CDR1 and CDR2: LNHNV and YYDKDF (reference sequence). The CDR3 runs 19 residues. V lost 2 bases and J lost 0; bases outside the gene matches: 9. Here the CDR3 DNA reads TGTGCCACCAGCAGAATACACACTAGCGGGAGGGCGTACCAAGAGACCCAGTACTTC. Its protein is CATSRIHTSGRAYQETQYF.

CDR3 amino acids: CASSSTNDRVEQYF. The CDR3 nucleotides read TGTGCCAGCAGTTCGACCAATGACAGGGTCGAGCAGTACTTC. This chain links TRBV28 with TRBJ2-7, with TRBD1 matching over 7 bases. The CDR3 is made up of 14 amino acids. V shed 4 bases, J shed 6 bases, and the junction held 9 bases outside the gene matches. The germline V gene has CDR1 MDHEN and CDR2 SYDVKM.

The gene calls are TRBV11-3 and TRBJ2-1, with 12 bases fitting TRBD2. V lost 3 bases, J lost 10 bases, and 10 bases stayed unmatched. The CDR3 spans 16 residues. Germline CDR1 SGHNT, CDR2 YENEEA. Written as DNA, the CDR3 is TGTGCCAGCAGCTTGCAACTAGCGGGGGGTCCCGGGGAGCAGTTCTTC. Encoded protein: CASSLQLAGGPGEQFF.

V is TRBV27 and J is TRBJ1-5; no definite D call. Trimming removed 6 bases from V and 5 bases from J, with 26 bases in between. CDR1 and CDR2 from the germline V gene are MNHEY and SMNVEV (reference sequence). The CDR3 has 18 amino acids. In DNA form, the CDR3 reads TGTGCCAGCAGCTTTAGAGCGGGTTGGGATAGTAACTATCAGCCCCAGCATTTT. This gives the protein CASSFRAGWDSNYQPQHF.

This chain links TRBV13 with TRBJ1-6; 9 positions match TRBD1. V gave up 5 bases and J gave up 9 bases; unmatched junction bases: 8. The germline CDR1 and CDR2 sequences are PRHDT and FYEKMQ (reference sequence). This CDR3 is 15 amino acids long. This CDR3 reads CASSNPGQGISPLHF. In nucleotides, the CDR3 is TGTGCCAGCAGCAACCCCGGACAGGGGATTTCACCCCTCCACTTT.

The chain joins TRBV12-3 or TRBV12-4 to TRBJ1-1; the D is unclear. Trimming removed 5 bases from V and 4 bases from J, with 11 bases in between. The CDR3 contains 13 residues. As DNA, the CDR3 is TGTGCCAGCAGTCCCCGCACGGGCACTGAAGCTTTCTTT. Translation: CASSPRTGTEAFF.

CDR3 sequence: CSGGSGDGYTF. Written as DNA, the CDR3 is TGCAGCGGAGGATCAGGGGATGGCTACACCTTC. J is TRBJ1-2 and V is TRBV29-1; tentatively, D is TRBD1 (6 bases). There are 11 residues in the CDR3. Per germline, CDR1 SQVTM and CDR2 ANQGSEA. V was cut by 7 bases and J by 6 bases, with 12 bases left in between.

The chain couples TRBV19 to TRBJ2-7; D perhaps matches TRBD2 (7 bases). Germline-derived CDR1 and CDR2 are LNHDA and SQIVND (reference sequence). V shed 3 bases and J shed 3 bases, with 21 bases lying between them. This CDR3 spans 17 amino acids. CDR3: CASSMGGRMAGLYEQYF. DNA of the CDR3: TGTGCCAGTAGTATGGGGGGGCGTATGGCGGGCCTCTACGAGCAGTACTTC.

This clone was picked up a small number of times. DNA of the CDR3: TGTGCCACCAGCAGAGATGGGCGGGGGAATGGCAATCAGCCCCAGCATTTT. Translation: CATSRDGRGNGNQPQHF. V and J are TRBV15 and TRBJ1-5; the D gene is possibly TRBD1 (5 bases). This CDR3 has 17 residues. V lost 0 bases and J 2 bases, leaving 14 bases between the germline ends. Per germline, CDR1 LNHNV and CDR2 YYDKDF (reference sequence).

The rearrangement uses TRBV6-5 and TRBJ2-7; D possibly corresponds to TRBD2 (5 bases). The germline V gene encodes CDR1 MNHEY and CDR2 SVGAGI. V was clipped by 4 bases and J by 3 bases, with 16 bases between them. The CDR3 length is 15 residues. The CDR3 DNA is TGTGCCAGCAGTTCCTGGGGAGCTCGAAACTACGAGCAGTACTTC. Translating it yields CASSSWGARNYEQYF.

The chain links TRBV19 to TRBJ1-1; tentatively, D is TRBD1 (6 bases). V lost 7 bases, J lost 2 bases, and 11 bases lay in between. CDR1 is LNHDA and CDR2 is SQIVND in the germline V gene (reference sequence). The CDR3 extends over 13 amino acids. This chain's CDR3 is CASISTGNTEAFF. The CDR3 nucleotides are TGTGCCAGTATATCGACAGGAAACACTGAAGCTTTCTTT.